This T cell receptor beta chain was retrieved from a study of regulatory T cells in long-lasting Graves disease. The time point: persistent/refractory GD, antithyroid drugs over 5 years with positive TRAb. Extracted PBMC RNA gave rise to the TCR library. CDR1 and CDR2 from the germline V gene are GTSNPN and SVGIG (reference sequence). The ends were cut back, 5 bases at V and 8 bases at J, with 9 bases in the middle. CDR3 length equals 10 residues. Building of the TCR beta libraries involved iRepertoire HTBI primers and Arm-PCR of CDR3 regions. TCRdb re-analysed the multiplex PCR reads in MiXCR, keeping a single row per CDR3 protein. The table lists hundreds of thousands of distinct CDR3 sequences, approximately 31% of them singletons, with under 50% in the top ten.

The V call is TRBV30, the J call TRBJ1-2; D not resolved. The sequence came from a female donor with Graves disease. The sample consisted of peripheral blood mononuclear cells (PBMCs), taken when the disease was refractory, from a patient treated with antithyroid drugs. CDR3 bases: TGTGCCTGGGGGAATCGGGGCTACACCTTC. As protein: CAWGNRGYTF.